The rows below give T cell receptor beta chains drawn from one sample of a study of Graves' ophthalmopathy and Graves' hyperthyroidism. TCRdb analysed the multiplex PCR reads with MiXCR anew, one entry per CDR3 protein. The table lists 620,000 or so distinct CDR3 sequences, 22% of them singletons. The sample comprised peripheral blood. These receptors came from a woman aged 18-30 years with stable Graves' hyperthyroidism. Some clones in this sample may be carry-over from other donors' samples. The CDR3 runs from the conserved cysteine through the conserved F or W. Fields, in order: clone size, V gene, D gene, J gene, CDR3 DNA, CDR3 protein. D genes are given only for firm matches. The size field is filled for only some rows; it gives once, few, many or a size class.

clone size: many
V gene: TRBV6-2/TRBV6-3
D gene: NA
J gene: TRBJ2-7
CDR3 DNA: TGTGCCAGCAGTTACTACGCCTACGAGCAGTACTTC
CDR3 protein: CASSYYAYEQYF

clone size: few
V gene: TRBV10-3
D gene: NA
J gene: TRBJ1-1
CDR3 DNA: TGTGCCATCAGTGGGACAGCCACTGAAGCTTTCTTT
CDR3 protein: CAISGTATEAFF

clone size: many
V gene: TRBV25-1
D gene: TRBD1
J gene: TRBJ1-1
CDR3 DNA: TGTGCCAGCAGTGATGCTTGGGCAGGGGGTGTGAACACTGAAGCTTTCTTT
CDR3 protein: CASSDAWAGGVNTEAFF

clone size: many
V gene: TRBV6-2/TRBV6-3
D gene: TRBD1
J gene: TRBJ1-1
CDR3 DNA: TGTGCCAGCACCAAAGGACAGGGTGACACTGAAGCTTTCTTT
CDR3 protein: CASTKGQGDTEAFF

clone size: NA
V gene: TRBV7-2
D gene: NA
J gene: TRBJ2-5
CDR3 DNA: TGTGCCAGCAGTCTTATGTCAGAGACCCAGTACTTC
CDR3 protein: CASSLMSETQYF

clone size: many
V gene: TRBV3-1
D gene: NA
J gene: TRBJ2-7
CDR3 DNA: TGTGCCAGCAGCCACCCCCCCGGGACCGACGACTACGAGCAGTACTTC
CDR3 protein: CASSHPPGTDDYEQYF

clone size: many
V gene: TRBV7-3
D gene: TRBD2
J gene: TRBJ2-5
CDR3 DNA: TGTGCCAGCAGCTTTGGGACTAGCGGGAGAGAGGGAGAGACCCAGTACTTC
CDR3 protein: CASSFGTSGREGETQYF

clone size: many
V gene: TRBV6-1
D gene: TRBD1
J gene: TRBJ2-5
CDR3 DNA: TGTGCCAGCAGTGAAGACAGGGGCCACGAGACCCAGTACTTC
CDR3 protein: CASSEDRGHETQYF

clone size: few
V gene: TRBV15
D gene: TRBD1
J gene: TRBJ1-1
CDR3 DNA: TGTGCCACCAGCAGAGAATGGGGACAGGGGGCTTTGGGCACTGAAGCTTTCTTT
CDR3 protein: CATSREWGQGALGTEAFF

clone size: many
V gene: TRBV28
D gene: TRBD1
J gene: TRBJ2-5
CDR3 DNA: TGTGCCAGCAGCTCGGCCGGGACAGGGGATCGGGGGACCCAGTACTTC
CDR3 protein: CASSSAGTGDRGTQYF

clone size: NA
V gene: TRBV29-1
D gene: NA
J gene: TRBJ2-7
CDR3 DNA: TGCAGCGTCATCAGGGCACTCGAGCAGTACTTC
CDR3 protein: CSVIRALEQYF

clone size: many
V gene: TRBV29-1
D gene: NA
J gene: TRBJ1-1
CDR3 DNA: TGCAGCGTTGAAAAGGGGGGGAACACTGAAGCTTTCTTT
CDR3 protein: CSVEKGGNTEAFF

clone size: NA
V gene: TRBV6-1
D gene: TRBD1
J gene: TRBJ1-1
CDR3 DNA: TGTGCCAGCAGGGACAGGGGGCTTGGCACTGAAGCTTTCTTT
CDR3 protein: CASRDRGLGTEAFF

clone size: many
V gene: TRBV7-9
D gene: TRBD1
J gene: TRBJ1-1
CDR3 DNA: TGTGCCAGCAGCTTAGACCAGGGGGTCAACACTGAAGCTTTCTTT
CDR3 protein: CASSLDQGVNTEAFF

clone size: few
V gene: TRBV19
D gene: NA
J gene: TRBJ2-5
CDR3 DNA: TGTGCCAGTAGCGACGACCGAGGGGGGACCCAGTACTTC
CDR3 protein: CASSDDRGGTQYF

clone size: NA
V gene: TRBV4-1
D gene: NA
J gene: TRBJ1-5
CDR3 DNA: TGCGCCAGCAGCCAAGGGGGGTTTGGCAATCAGCCCCAGCATTTT
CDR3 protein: CASSQGGFGNQPQHF

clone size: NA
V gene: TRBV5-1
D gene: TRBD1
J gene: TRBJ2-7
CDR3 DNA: TGCGCCAGCAGCTCAACTAGACAGGGGTGGGACGAGCAGTACTTC
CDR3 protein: CASSSTRQGWDEQYF

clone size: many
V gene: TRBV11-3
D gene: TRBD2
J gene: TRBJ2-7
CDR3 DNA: TGTGCCAGCAGCTTAGCTAGCGGGAGCCCCGAGCAGTACTTC
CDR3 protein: CASSLASGSPEQYF

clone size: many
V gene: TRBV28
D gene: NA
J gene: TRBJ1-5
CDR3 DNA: TGTGCCAGCAGTTTGGGACTAGTTGGGGGCAATCAGCCCCAGCATTTT
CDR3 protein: CASSLGLVGGNQPQHF

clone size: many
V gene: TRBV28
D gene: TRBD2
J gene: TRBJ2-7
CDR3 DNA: TGTGCCAGCAGCCTTGCGGCGGGGCTAGCGGAGCTCTCCTACGAGCAGTACTTC
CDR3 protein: CASSLAAGLAELSYEQYF

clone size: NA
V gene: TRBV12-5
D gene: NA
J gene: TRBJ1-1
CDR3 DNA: TGTGCTAGTGGTTTGTGGGGCACTGAAGCTTTCTTT
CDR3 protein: CASGLWGTEAFF

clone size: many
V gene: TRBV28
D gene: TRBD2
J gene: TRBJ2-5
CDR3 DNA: TGTGCCAGCAGCTCGGGACTATTCCAAGAGACCCAGTACTTC
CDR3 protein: CASSSGLFQETQYF

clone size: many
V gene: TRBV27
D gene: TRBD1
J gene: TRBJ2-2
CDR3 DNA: TGTGCCAGCAGTCCCTATGGGACAGGGAAGACCGGGGAGCTGTTTTTT
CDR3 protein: CASSPYGTGKTGELFF

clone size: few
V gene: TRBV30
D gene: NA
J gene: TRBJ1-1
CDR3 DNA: TGTGCCTGGAGTAAGGGAGACACTGAAGCTTTCTTT
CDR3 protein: CAWSKGDTEAFF

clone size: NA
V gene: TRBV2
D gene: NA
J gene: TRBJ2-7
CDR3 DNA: TGTGCCAGCAGTGAGGGACTCAGACCCCGGGACGAGCAGTACTTC
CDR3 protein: CASSEGLRPRDEQYF

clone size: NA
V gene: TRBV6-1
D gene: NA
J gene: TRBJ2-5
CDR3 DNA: TGTGCCAGCGTAGGAGCGCTTACCCAGTACTTC
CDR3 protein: CASVGALTQYF

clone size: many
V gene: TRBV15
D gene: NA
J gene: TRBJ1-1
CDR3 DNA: TGTGCCACCAGCCCACGGGTGGACAGGAACACTGAAGCTTTCTTT
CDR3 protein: CATSPRVDRNTEAFF

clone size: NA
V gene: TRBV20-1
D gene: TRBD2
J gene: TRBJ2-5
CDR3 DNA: TGCAGTGCTCAACCTTTAGCGGGGAGTGGCGAAACCCAGTACTTC
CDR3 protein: CSAQPLAGSGETQYF

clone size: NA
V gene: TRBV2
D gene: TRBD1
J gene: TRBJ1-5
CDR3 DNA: TGTGCCAGCAGTCTCAGGGGGAAGCAGCCCCAGCATTTT
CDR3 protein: CASSLRGKQPQHF

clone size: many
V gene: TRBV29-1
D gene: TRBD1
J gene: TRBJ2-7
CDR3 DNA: TGCAGCGTTCCGGGACAGGGAATAGGGGAGCAGTACTTC
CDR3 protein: CSVPGQGIGEQYF

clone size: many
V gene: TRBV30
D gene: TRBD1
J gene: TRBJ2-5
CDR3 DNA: TGTGCCTTCACAGGGGGCGGTGAGACCCAGTACTTC
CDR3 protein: CAFTGGGETQYF

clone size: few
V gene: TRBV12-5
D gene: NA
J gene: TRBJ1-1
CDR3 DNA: TGTGCTAGTGGTTCCGCGGATGTTGAAGCTTTCTTT
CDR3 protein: CASGSADVEAFF

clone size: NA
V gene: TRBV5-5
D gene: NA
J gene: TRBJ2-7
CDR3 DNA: TGTGCCAGCAGCATGGGACCGGAGTACGAGCAGTACTTC
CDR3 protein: CASSMGPEYEQYF

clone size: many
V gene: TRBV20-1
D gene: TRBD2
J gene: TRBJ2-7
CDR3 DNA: TGCAGTGCGCCCGGGGACTACCCCTCCCACTTCGAGCAGTACTTC
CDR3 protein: CSAPGDYPSHFEQYF

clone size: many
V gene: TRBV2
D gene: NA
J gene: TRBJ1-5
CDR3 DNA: TGTGCCAGCAGTTCACAGATGGGATCGGGTCAGCCCCAGCATTTT
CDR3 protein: CASSSQMGSGQPQHF

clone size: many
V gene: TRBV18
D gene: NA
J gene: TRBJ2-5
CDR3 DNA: TGTGCCAGCTCACCATCGCGGAGCCAAGAGACCCAGTACTTC
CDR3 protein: CASSPSRSQETQYF

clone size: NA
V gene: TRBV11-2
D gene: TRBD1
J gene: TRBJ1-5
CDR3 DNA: TGTGCCAGCAGCTTAGGGTTCACGACAGGGAATCAGCCCCAGCATTTT
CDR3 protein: CASSLGFTTGNQPQHF

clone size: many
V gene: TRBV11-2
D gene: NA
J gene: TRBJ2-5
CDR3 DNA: TGTGCCAGCAGCTTAGTGTTCGGGGAGACCCAGTACTTC
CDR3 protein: CASSLVFGETQYF

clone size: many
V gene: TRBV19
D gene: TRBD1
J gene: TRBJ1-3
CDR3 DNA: TGTGCCAGCTGTACAGGGGAAACTGGAAACACCATATATTTT
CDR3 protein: CASCTGETGNTIYF

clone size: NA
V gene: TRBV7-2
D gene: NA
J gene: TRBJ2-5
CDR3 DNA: TGTGCCAGCAGCCCCATGGACCGGGAGACCCAGTACTTC
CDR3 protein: CASSPMDRETQYF

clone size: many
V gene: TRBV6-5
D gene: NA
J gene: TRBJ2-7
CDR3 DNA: TGTGCCAGCAGTTACGAGCAGGCGGTAATCTACGAGCAGTACTTC
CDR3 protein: CASSYEQAVIYEQYF

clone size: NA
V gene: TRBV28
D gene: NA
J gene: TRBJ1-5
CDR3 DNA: TGTGCCAGCAGCTTTAGAATCGGACCTGGCAATCAGCCCCAGCATTTT
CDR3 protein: CASSFRIGPGNQPQHF

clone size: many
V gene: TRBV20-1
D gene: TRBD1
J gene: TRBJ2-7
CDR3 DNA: TGCAGTGCTAGAGGTGATGGGACAGGGCTTTGGCAGTACTTC
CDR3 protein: CSARGDGTGLWQYF

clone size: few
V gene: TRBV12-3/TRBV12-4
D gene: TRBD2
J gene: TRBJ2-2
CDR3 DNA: TGTGCCAGCAGTTTGTCTCCGGGGGGGTCCGGGGAGCTGTTTTTT
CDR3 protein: CASSLSPGGSGELFF

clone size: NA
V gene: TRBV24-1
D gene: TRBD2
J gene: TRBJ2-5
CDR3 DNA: TGTGCCACCAGTGACTCCCGGGTCGGGAGGGAGACCCAGTACTTC
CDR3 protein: CATSDSRVGRETQYF

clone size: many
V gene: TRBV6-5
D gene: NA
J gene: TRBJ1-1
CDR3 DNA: TGTGCCAGCAGTTCAGGAGCTGAAGCTTTCTTT
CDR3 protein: CASSSGAEAFF

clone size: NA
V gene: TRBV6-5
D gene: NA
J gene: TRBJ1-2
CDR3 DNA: TGTGCCAGCAGTTCGCCGGGACGGGACCATTACTATGGCTACACCTTC
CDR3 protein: CASSSPGRDHYYGYTF

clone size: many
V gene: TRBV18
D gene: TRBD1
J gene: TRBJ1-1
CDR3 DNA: TGTGCCAGCTCACCAGTGTCGGGACAGGGGAGCACTGAAGCTTTCTTT
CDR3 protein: CASSPVSGQGSTEAFF

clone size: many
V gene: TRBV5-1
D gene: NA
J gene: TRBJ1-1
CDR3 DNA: TGCGCCAGCAGCTTGACCGGGACGTCGGGAACTGAAGCTTTCTTT
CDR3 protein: CASSLTGTSGTEAFF

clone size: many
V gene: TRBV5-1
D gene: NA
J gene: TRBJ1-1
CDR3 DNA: TGCGCCAGCAATCCGGGACCCGAAAACACTGAAGCTTTCTTT
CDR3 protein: CASNPGPENTEAFF

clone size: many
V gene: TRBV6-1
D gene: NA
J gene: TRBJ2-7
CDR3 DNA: TGCGCCAGCAGTGAGGCAGTAACCTACGAGCAGTACTTC
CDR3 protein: CASSEAVTYEQYF

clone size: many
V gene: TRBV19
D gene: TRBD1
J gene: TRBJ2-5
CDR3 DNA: TGTGCCAGTAGTGGGACAGCAATCTACCAAGAGACCCAGTACTTC
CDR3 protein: CASSGTAIYQETQYF

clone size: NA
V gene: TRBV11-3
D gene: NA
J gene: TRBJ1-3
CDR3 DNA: TGTGCCAGCAGCTTAGGACTTAACAGGGGAAACACCATATATTTT
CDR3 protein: CASSLGLNRGNTIYF

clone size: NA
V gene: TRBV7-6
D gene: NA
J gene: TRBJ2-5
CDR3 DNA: TGTGCCAGCACCAAAACGACCAGGCCCCAAGAGACCCAGTACTTC
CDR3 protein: CASTKTTRPQETQYF